The present TCR beta chain was sequenced within a study of PD-1 blockade in classical Hodgkin lymphoma. The study, taken as a whole, reports: There was a significant rise in CD4+ TCR diversity by C4D1, with no such rise for CD8+.

All trial patients relapsed after autologous stem cell transplantation. Points on this clone: Its specificity is unknown.

Sequenced by immunoSEQ multiplex PCR; TCRdb stores in-frame clones only, minus some. The data show about 10,000 clones, with around 76% seen just once and roughly 24% held by the top ten. The specimen comprised peripheral blood mononuclear cells (PBMCs), sampled at baseline. The receptor comes from a human donor with classical Hodgkin lymphoma.

The CDR3 DNA sequence: TGTGCCAGCAGCTTACGACACATACCTAGCAATCAGCCCCAGCATTTT. Its protein is CASSLRHIPSNQPQHF. The rearrangement uses TRBV7-2 and TRBJ1-5, with D unresolved. Germline V gives CDR1 SGHTA, CDR2 FQGNSA. V dropped 2 bases and J dropped 0 bases, with 11 bases sitting between them. This CDR3 is 16 amino acids long. Full variable domain (rest looked up from reference TRBV7-2 and TRBJ1-5): GAGVSQSPSNKVTEKGKDVELRCDPISGHTALYWYRQSLGQGLEFLIYFQGNSAPDKSGLPSDRFSAERTGGSVSTLTIQRTQQEDSAVYLCASSLRHIPSNQPQHFGDGTRLSIL.